The 19 T cell receptor beta chains below all came from one sample that was sequenced in a study of cytomegalovirus exposure and HLA in healthy donors. The PCR had 60 Vbeta and 13 Jbeta primers. TCRdb's copy holds only in-frame clones and misses some; the assay was immunoSEQ multiplex PCR. The table includes roughly 180,000 clones, about three quarters detected once. The sequencing sample was made of PBMCs. The receptor source for this set is a man aged 18 to 35 in good health and CMV-seronegative.

The chain is built from TRBV28 and TRBJ2-3, with TRBD2 matching over 9 bases. CDR1 MDHEN and CDR2 SYDVKM come from the germline V gene. The CDR3 is 15 amino acids. J lost 0 bases, V lost 7 bases, and 5 bases had no gene match. The CDR3 nucleotides are TGTGCCAGCAAGACTAGCGGAGTGAGCACAGATACGCAGTATTTT. Translated: CASKTSGVSTDTQYF.

V gene TRBV7-3 combines with J gene TRBJ2-1; TRBD2 aligns across 15 bases. Germline trimming cut 0 bases from V and 5 bases from J; bases unmatched to any gene: 8. The CDR3 covers 19 residues. Per germline, CDR1 SGHTA and CDR2 FQGTGA. CDR3 coding DNA: TGTGCCAGCAGCTTAACGGTGGGACTAGCGGGAGGTCGAAACAATGAGCAGTTCTTC. It specifies CASSLTVGLAGGRNNEQFF.

The gene calls are TRBV5-1 and TRBJ2-5; possibly TRBD2 for D (6 bases). CDR3 length equals 16 residues. Germline assignment: CDR1 SGHRS and CDR2 YFSETQ. Trimming removed 5 bases from V and 2 bases from J, with 19 bases in between. CDR3 DNA: TGCGCCAGCAGTTTTCAGACTAGGCTATCACAAGAGACCCAGTACTTC. Residues: CASSFQTRLSQETQYF.

V gene TRBV6-6 combines with J gene TRBJ2-1; D possibly corresponds to TRBD2 (6 bases). This CDR3 spans 15 amino acids. The germline V gene encodes CDR1 MNHNY and CDR2 SVGAGI (reference sequence). V lost 6 bases and J lost 4, with 16 bases in between. CDR3 in amino acids: CASSRLSAGYNEQFF. CDR3 nucleotide sequence: TGTGCCAGCAGCCGACTCTCCGCGGGGTACAATGAGCAGTTCTTC.

V is TRBV10-1 and J is TRBJ2-5; 8 nucleotides agree with TRBD1. J lost 5 bases, V lost 4 bases, and 6 bases had no gene match. The length of the CDR3 is 14 residues. CDR1 is WNHNN, CDR2 SYGVQD, per germline (reference sequence). In DNA, the CDR3 is TGCGCCAGCAGTGGGGACAGGCTAAGGGAGACCCAGTACTTC. It translates to CASSGDRLRETQYF.

This clone was seen just once. This chain joins TRBV7-8 and TRBJ1-1; D not resolved. Germline-derived CDR1 and CDR2 are SGHVS and FQNEAQ. The V end lost 7 bases, the J end lost 4 bases, and 16 bases lay between the germline ends. The CDR3 loop spans 14 amino acids. The DNA of the CDR3 is TGTGCCAGCACCCTAGGAGCCCTGGGCACTGAAGCTTTCTTT. This encodes CASTLGALGTEAFF.

V is TRBV30 and J is TRBJ2-2; no reliable D call. V lost 3 bases, J lost 3 bases, and 11 bases lay in between. This CDR3 contains 14 residues. Per the germline V gene, CDR1 is GTSNPN and CDR2 is SVGIG (reference sequence). CDR3 in amino acids: CAWSVSVHTGELFF. In DNA form, the CDR3 reads TGTGCCTGGAGCGTTTCGGTTCACACCGGGGAGCTGTTTTTT.

The J gene is TRBJ1-2, the V gene TRBV28; D is ambiguous. Trimming shortened V by 1 base and J by 7 bases, and 10 bases separated the two germline ends. The CDR3 contains 13 residues. Germline V gene lookup returns CDR1 MDHEN and CDR2 SYDVKM. CDR3 loop: CASSLYLSGGYTF. The CDR3 nucleotides read TGTGCCAGCAGTTTATACCTATCAGGTGGCTACACCTTC.

This clone was detected only once. This chain connects TRBV9 to TRBJ2-3, with D possibly matching TRBD2 (7 bases). CDR3 length equals 15 residues. CDR1 and CDR2 (germline): SGDLS, YYNGEE. V lost 4 bases and J lost 6, with 18 bases in between. As DNA, the CDR3 is TGTGCCAGCAGCATACGGGGGGCGCCCCGGGATACGCAGTATTTT. It specifies CASSIRGAPRDTQYF.

The V and J genes are TRBV9 and TRBJ1-3; D remains unclear. CDR1 is SGDLS, CDR2 YYNGEE, per germline. Trimming took off 3 bases at V and 4 bases at J, with 17 bases between the two ends. CDR3 length: 16 residues. The CDR3 reads CASSAFPSQRGNTIYF. CDR3 DNA: TGTGCCAGCAGCGCTTTTCCCTCACAGAGAGGAAACACCATATATTTT.

The chain uses TRBV10-1 and TRBJ1-2; possibly TRBD1 for D (5 bases). Deletions cut 6 bases from V and 5 bases from J, with 13 bases between. The germline V gene has CDR1 WNHNN and CDR2 SYGVQD (reference sequence). The CDR3 consists of 13 residues. CDR3 sequence: CASRPQGSYGYTF. In DNA, the CDR3 is TGCGCCAGCAGGCCGCAGGGATCTTATGGCTACACCTTC.

The CDR3 DNA reads as TGCGCCAGCAGCCAAGATTTAGCAGATACGCAGTATTTT. Amino acid sequence: CASSQDLADTQYF. This chain uses TRBV4-1 with TRBJ2-3; D gene unclear. CDR3 length: 13 residues. V lost 0 bases and J lost 4, with 5 bases in between. CDR1 is MGHRA, CDR2 YSYEKL, per germline.

The CDR3 loop reads CASSVGGGRAHEQYF. The CDR3 bases are TGTGCCAGCAGCGTAGGGGGCGGGAGGGCCCACGAGCAGTACTTC. This chain links TRBV9 with TRBJ2-7, with TRBD2 matching 9 bases. The V segment lost 0 bases and the J segment 5 bases; nucleotides outside the gene matches: 6. The germline V gene has CDR1 SGDLS and CDR2 YYNGEE. This CDR3 region has 15 residues.

The chain is built from TRBV1 and TRBJ2-2; the D call TRBD2 from the table was never checked on the DNA. TRBV1 is a pseudogene. CDR3 size: 17 residues. DNA of the CDR3: TGCACCAGCAGCCCGGGACTAGCGGGAGTACTTGTCGGGGAGCTGTTTTTT. Protein: CTSSPGLAGVLVGELFF.

The chain carries TRBV28 and TRBJ1-2; D not resolved. The V end lost 7 bases, the J end lost 5 bases, and 11 bases lay between the germline ends. Per the germline V gene, CDR1 is MDHEN and CDR2 is SYDVKM. CDR3 length equals 12 residues. The CDR3 DNA is TGTGCCAGCATGGAGTCTAGGTATGGCTACACCTTC. It encodes CASMESRYGYTF.

J is TRBJ2-7 and V is TRBV11-2; D is undetermined. Germline CDR1 is SGHAT and CDR2 is FQNNGV. The CDR3 runs to 12 residues. V was shortened by 4 bases and J by 1 base, with 5 bases between the two germline ends. The CDR3 spells CASSSTSYEQYF. The CDR3 bases are TGTGCCAGCAGCTCAACTTCCTACGAGCAGTACTTC.

V is TRBV6-1 and J is TRBJ2-3, with D unclear. This CDR3 spans 15 amino acids. From germline, CDR1 is MNHNS and CDR2 SASEGT. V dropped 7 bases and J dropped 2 bases, with 16 bases sitting between them. The CDR3: CASTPLSTNTDTQYF. The CDR3 coding sequence is TGTGCCAGCACCCCCTTAAGCACCAACACAGATACGCAGTATTTT.

This chain links TRBV6-5 with TRBJ1-2; tentative D call: TRBD1 (5 bases). The V gene lost 5 bases and the J gene lost 7 bases, with 8 bases spanning the gap. The CDR3 extends over 11 amino acids. The V gene's germline CDR1 is MNHEY and CDR2 SVGAGI. In nucleotides, the CDR3 is TGTGCCAGCAGTCCAGGGATTGGCTACACCTTC. It translates to CASSPGIGYTF.

The chain carries TRBV29-1 and TRBJ1-2; no firm D call. With 3 bases removed from V and 5 bases from J, the gap between germline ends came to 7 bases. CDR1 is SQVTM and CDR2 is ANQGSEA in the germline V gene. The CDR3 consists of 11 residues. The CDR3 sequence: CSVEGSYGYTF. The CDR3 coding sequence is TGCAGCGTTGAGGGGAGTTATGGCTACACCTTC. Using reference TRBV29-1 and TRBJ1-2 for the parts outside the CDR3, the full variable domain is SAVISQKPSRDICQRGTSLTIQCQVDSQVTMMFWYRQQPGQSLTLIATANQGSEATYESGFVIDKFPISRPNLTFSTLTVSNMSPEDSSIYLCSVEGSYGYTFGSGTRLTVV.